The 4 T cell receptor beta chains presented below share a single source sample, sequenced in a study of cytotoxic CD8 clonotypes in ibrutinib-treated CLL. Profiled with immunoSEQ multiplex PCR; TCRdb holds only in-frame clones, not every one. Among about 130,000 clones listed, roughly 84% were seen once. Specimen: PBMCs, collected after 24 months of ibrutinib treatment. All receptors derive from a human donor with chronic lymphocytic leukemia.

The gene calls are TRBV7-6 and TRBJ2-1; TRBD2 is a possible D gene (5 bases). This CDR3 comprises 15 residues. V shed 1 base and J shed 0 bases, with 7 bases lying between them. The germline V gene has CDR1 SGHVS and CDR2 FNYEAQ. CDR3 DNA: TGTGCCAGCAGCTTAGAGCGGAGCTCCTACAATGAGCAGTTCTTC. This translates into CASSLERSSYNEQFF.

This clone was detected many times. The chain combines TRBV15 with TRBJ2-7; D is uncertain. Per the germline V gene, CDR1 is LNHNV and CDR2 is YYDKDF (reference sequence). There are 13 residues in the CDR3. The V end lost 3 bases, the J end lost 0 bases, and 6 bases lay between the germline ends. CDR3 sequence (DNA): TGTGCCACCAGCAGGGGCGCCTCCTACGAGCAGTACTTC. Its translation is CATSRGASYEQYF.

This clone was recorded once. V and J are TRBV30 and TRBJ2-7, with D unclear. Deletions cut 0 bases from V and 6 bases from J, with 9 bases between. Germline CDR1 GTSNPN, CDR2 SVGIG (reference sequence). CDR3 length: 12 amino acids. CDR3 sequence reads: CAWSVTGFEQYF. In DNA form, the CDR3 reads TGTGCCTGGAGTGTAACTGGGTTCGAGCAGTACTTC. Full variable domain (remainder filled in from reference TRBV30 and TRBJ2-7): SQTIHQWPATLVQPVGSPLSLECTVEGTSNPNLYWYRQAAGRGLQLLFYSVGIGQISSEVPQNLSASRPQDRQFILSSKKLLLSDSGFYLCAWSVTGFEQYFGPGTRLTVT.

The gene calls are TRBV6-1 and TRBJ2-1; 7 positions match TRBD1. Trimming cost V 6 bases and J 4 bases; bases outside gene matches: 6. Per the germline V gene, CDR1 is MNHNS and CDR2 is SASEGT. The CDR3 consists of 14 residues. CDR3 loop: CASSGTVEYNEQFF. In nucleotides, the CDR3 is TGTGCCAGCAGCGGGACAGTCGAATACAATGAGCAGTTCTTC.